This T cell receptor (beta chain) came from a study of blood T cells in healthy people across ages. This clonotype is a singleton in its sample. The use of a sample-barcoded 5' primer and a J-beta primer mix characterized a second PCR of about 7 to 12 cycles. Using its own MiXCR run on the 5' RACE reads, TCRdb lists one record per CDR3 protein. The sample records roughly 1.7 million distinct CDR3 sequences, around 35% being singletons. V was pared by 9 bases and J by 8 bases, with 7 bases between. This CDR3 contains 10 residues. Per germline, CDR1 MNHNS and CDR2 SASEGT. The receptor's source is a woman under 40 in good health. The specimen was blood. The rearrangement links TRBV6-1 to TRBJ2-2, with D unresolved. This CDR3 reads CARYMGELFF. CDR3 DNA: TGTGCCAGATACATGGGGGAGCTGTTTTTT.